This TCR beta chain was profiled in a study of T cells expressing NK-cell markers. Turning to the study itself: TCR beta repertoires came from sorted CD3+CD56+NKG2C+, CD3+CD56+NKG2C- and CD3+CD56-NKG2C+ T cells. Seven sequenced donors out of eight were HCMV-seropositive, one seronegative.

General study findings and limits: A range of about 1.0-8% of CD8+ T cells consisted of dominant NKG2C+ clonotypes in 5 to 7 donors. Unclear, still, was the HCMV specificity of the expanded NKG2C+ T cell clones.

In regard to this clonotype: The antigen remains unidentified.

TCRdb re-called the 5' RACE reads; every CDR3 protein appears as one record, without DNA. The table counts 400,000 to 550,000 distinct CDR3 sequences; under 7.5% lies in the top ten. Sequenced: blood T cells: a sorted CD56 or NKG2C T cell subset, CD4+ or CD8+ T cells, or bulk PBMC T cells (not recorded which). This clonotype originated in a woman between 18 and 69 years old in good health.

The CDR3 region is CATSARGARLNTEAFF. This chain uses TRBV24-1 with TRBJ1-1; TCRdb's D gene call, TRBD1, goes unchecked for lack of DNA. Germline V gene lookup returns CDR1 KGHDR and CDR2 SFDVKD. The CDR3 is 16 residues long.